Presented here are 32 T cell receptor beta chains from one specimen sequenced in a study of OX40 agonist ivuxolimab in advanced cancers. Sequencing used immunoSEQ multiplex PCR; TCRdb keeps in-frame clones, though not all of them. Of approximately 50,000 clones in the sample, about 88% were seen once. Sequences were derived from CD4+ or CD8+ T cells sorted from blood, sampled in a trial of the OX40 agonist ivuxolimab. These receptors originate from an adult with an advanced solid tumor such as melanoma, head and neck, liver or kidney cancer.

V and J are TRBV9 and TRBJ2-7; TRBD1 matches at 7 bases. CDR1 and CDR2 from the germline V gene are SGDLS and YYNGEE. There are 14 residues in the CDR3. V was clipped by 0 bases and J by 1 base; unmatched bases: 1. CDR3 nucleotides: TGTGCCAGCAGCGTAGGGGACAGTTCCTACGAGCAGTACTTC. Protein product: CASSVGDSSYEQYF.

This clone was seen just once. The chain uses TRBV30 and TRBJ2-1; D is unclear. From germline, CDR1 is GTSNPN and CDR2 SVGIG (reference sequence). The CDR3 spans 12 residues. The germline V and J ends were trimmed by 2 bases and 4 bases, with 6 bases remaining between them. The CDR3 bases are TGTGCCTGGAGTTCGGTATACAATGAGCAGTTCTTC. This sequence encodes CAWSSVYNEQFF.

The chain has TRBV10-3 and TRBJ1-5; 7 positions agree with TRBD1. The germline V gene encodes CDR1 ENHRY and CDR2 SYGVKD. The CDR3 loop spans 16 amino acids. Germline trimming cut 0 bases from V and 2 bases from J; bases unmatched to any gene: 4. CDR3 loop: CAISESGQSGNQPQHF. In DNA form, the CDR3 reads TGTGCCATCAGTGAGTCGGGACAGTCAGGCAATCAGCCCCAGCATTTT.

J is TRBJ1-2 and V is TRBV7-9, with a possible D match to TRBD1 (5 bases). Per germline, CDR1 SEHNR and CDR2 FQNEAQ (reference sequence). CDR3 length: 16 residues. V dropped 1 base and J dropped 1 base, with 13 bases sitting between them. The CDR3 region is CASSLEPGRNNYGYTF. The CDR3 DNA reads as TGTGCCAGCAGCTTAGAGCCGGGACGGAATAACTATGGCTACACCTTC.

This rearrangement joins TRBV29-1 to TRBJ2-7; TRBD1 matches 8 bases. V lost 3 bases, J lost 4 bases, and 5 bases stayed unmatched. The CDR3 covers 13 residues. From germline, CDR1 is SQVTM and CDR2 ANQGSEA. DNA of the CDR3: TGCAGCGTTGACGCCGGGACAGGTTACGAGCAGTACTTC. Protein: CSVDAGTGYEQYF.

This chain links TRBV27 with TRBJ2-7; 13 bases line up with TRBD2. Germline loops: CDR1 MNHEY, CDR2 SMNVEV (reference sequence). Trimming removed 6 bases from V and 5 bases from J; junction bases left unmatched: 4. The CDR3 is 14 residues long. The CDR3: CASRGTSGNHEQYF. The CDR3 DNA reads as TGTGCCAGCAGAGGGACTAGCGGGAACCACGAGCAGTACTTC.

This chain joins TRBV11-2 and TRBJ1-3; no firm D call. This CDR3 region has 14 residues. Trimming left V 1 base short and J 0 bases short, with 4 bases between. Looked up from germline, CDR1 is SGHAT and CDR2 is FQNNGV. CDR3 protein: CASSLASSGNTIYF. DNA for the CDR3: TGTGCCAGCAGCTTAGCCAGCTCTGGAAACACCATATATTTT. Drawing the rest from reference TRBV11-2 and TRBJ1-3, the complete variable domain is EAGVAQSPRYKIIEKRQSVAFWCNPISGHATLYWYQQILGQGPKLLIQFQNNGVVDDSQLPKDRFSAERLKGVDSTLKIQPAKLEDSAVYLCASSLASSGNTIYFGEGSWLTVV.

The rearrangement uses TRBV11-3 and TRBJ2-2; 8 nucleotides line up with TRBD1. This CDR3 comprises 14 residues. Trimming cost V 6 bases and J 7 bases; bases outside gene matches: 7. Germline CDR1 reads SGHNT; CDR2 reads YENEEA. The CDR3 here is CASSLTGGIGELFF. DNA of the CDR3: TGTGCCAGCAGTTTAACAGGGGGAATCGGGGAGCTGTTTTTT.

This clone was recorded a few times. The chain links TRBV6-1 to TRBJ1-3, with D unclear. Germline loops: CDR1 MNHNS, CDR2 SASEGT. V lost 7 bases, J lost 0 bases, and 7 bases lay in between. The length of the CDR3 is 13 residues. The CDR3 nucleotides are TGTGCCAGCACCCAAGGCTCTGGAAACACCATATATTTT. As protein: CASTQGSGNTIYF.

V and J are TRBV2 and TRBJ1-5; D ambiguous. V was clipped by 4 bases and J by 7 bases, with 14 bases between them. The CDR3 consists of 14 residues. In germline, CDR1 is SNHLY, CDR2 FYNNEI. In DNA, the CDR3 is TGTGCCAGCAGTGTTATGGGAGGATGGCAGCCCCAGCATTTT. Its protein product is CASSVMGGWQPQHF.

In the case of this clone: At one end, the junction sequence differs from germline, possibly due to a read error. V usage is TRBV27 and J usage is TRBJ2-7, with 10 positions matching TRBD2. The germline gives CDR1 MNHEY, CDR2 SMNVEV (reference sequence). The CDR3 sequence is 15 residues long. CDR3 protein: CASSLSSGRSYVQYF. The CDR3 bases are TGTGCCAGCAGTTTATCTAGCGGGAGGAGCTACGTGCAGTACTTC.

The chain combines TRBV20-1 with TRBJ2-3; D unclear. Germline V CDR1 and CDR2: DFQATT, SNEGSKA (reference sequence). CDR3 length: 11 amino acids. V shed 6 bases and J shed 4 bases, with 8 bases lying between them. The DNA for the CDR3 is TGCAGTGCGATCTTGGCAGATACGCAGTATTTT. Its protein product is CSAILADTQYF.

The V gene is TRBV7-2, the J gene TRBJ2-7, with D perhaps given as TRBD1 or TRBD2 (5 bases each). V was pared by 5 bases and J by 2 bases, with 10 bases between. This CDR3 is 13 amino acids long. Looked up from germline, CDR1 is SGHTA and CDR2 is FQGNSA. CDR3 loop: CASSLGTAYEQYF. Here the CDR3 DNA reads TGTGCCAGCAGCCTGGGGACGGCCTACGAGCAGTACTTC. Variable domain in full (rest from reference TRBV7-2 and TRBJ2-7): GAGVSQSPSNKVTEKGKDVELRCDPISGHTALYWYRQSLGQGLEFLIYFQGNSAPDKSGLPSDRFSAERTGGSVSTLTIQRTQQEDSAVYLCASSLGTAYEQYFGPGTRLTVT.

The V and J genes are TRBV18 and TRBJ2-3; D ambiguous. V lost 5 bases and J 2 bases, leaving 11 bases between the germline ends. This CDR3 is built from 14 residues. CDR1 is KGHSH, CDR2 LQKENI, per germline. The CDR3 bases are TGTGCCAGCTCATATAGGGCATTCACAGATACGCAGTATTTT. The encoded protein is CASSYRAFTDTQYF.

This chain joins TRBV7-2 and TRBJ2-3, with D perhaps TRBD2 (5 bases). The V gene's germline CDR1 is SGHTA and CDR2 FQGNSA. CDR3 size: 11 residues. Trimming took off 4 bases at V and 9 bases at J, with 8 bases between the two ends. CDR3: CASSSGSTQYF. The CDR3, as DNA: TGTGCCAGCAGCTCGGGGTCCACGCAGTATTTT.

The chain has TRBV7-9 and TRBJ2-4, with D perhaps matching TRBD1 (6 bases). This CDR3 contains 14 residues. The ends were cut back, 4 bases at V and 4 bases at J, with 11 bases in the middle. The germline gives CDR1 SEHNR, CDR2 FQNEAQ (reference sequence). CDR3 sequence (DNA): TGTGCCAGCAGCTCCGGGACAACGAAAAACATTCAGTACTTC. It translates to CASSSGTTKNIQYF.

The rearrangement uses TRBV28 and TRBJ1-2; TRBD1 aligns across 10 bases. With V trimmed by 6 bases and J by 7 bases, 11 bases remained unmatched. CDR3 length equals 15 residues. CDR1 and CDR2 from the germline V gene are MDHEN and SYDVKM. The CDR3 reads CASSPRTGGIRGYTF. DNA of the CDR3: TGTGCCAGCAGCCCCCGGACAGGGGGGATACGTGGCTACACCTTC.

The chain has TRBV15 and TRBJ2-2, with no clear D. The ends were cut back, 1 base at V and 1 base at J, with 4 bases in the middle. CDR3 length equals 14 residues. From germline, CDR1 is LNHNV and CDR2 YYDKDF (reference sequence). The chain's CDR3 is CATSRGGNTGELFF. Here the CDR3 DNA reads TGTGCCACCAGCAGAGGGGGGAACACCGGGGAGCTGTTTTTT.

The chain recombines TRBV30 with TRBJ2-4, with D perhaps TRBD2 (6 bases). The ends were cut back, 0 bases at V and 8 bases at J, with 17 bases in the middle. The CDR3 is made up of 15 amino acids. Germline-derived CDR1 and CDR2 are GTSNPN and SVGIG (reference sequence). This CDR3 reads CAWSVRAPGVDIQYF. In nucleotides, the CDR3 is TGTGCCTGGAGTGTTCGGGCACCGGGGGTGGACATTCAGTACTTC.

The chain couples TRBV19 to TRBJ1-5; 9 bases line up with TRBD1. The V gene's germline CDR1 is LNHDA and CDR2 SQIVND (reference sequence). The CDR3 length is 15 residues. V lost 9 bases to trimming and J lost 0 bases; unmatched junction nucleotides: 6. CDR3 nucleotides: TGTGCCAGCCACCGGGACAGGGCTAGCAATCAGCCCCAGCATTTT. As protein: CASHRDRASNQPQHF.

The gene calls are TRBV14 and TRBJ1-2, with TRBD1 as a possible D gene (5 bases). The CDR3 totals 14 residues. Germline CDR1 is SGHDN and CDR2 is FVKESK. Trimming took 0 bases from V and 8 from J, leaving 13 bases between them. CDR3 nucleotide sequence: TGTGCCAGCAGCCAAGAAGTGGGGCACGTCGGCTACACCTTC. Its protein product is CASSQEVGHVGYTF. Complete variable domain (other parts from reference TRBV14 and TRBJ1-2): EAGVTQFPSHSVIEKGQTVTLRCDPISGHDNLYWYRRVMGKEIKFLLHFVKESKQDESGMPNNRFLAERTGGTYSTLKVQPAELEDSGVYFCASSQEVGHVGYTFGSGTRLTVV.

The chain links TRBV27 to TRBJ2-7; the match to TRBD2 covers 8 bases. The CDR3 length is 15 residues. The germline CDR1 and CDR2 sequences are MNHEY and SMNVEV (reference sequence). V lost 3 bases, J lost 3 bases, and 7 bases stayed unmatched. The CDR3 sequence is CASSLGSGADYEQYF. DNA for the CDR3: TGTGCCAGCAGTTTGGGTAGCGGGGCTGACTACGAGCAGTACTTC.

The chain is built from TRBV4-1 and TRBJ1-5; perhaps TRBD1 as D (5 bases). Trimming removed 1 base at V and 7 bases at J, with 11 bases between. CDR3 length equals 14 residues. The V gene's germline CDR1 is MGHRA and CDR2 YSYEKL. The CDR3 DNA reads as TGCGCCAGCAGCCAAGTCGGGGGGAGACAGCCCCAGCATTTT. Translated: CASSQVGGRQPQHF.

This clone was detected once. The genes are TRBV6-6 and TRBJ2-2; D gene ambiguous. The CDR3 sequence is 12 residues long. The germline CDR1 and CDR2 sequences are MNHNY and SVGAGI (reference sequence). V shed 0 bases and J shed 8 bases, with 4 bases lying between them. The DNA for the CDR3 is TGTGCCAGCAGTTACTCGAAAGGGGAGCTGTTTTTT. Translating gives CASSYSKGELFF.

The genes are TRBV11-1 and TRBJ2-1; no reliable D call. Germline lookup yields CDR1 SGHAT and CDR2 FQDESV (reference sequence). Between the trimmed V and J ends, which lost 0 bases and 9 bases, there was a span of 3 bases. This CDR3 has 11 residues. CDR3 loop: CASSLAREQFF. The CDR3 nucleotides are TGTGCCAGCAGCTTAGCCCGTGAGCAGTTCTTC.

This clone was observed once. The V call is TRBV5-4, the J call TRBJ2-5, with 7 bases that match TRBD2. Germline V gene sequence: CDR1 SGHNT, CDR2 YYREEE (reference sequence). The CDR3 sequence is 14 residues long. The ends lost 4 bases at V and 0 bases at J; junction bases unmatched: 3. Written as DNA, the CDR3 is TGTGCCAGCAGCCCCGGGACTAACCAAGAGACCCAGTACTTC. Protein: CASSPGTNQETQYF.

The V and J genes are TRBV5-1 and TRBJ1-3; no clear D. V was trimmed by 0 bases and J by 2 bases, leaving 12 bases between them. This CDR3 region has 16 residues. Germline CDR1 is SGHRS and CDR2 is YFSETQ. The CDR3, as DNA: TGCGCCAGCAGCTTGGAAGGACCTGTTGCTGGAAACACCATATATTTT. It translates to CASSLEGPVAGNTIYF.

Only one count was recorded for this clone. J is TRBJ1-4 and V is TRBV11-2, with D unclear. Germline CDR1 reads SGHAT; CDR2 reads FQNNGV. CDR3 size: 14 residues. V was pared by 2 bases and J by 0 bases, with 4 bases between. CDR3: CASSLSSTNEKLFF. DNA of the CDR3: TGTGCCAGCAGCTTATCTTCAACTAATGAAAAACTGTTTTTT.

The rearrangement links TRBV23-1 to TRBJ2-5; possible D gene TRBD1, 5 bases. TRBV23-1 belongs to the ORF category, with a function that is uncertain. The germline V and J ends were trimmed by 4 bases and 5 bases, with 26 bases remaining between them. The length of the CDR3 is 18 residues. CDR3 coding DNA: TGCGCCAGCAGTCTAGGGGAACAACTGGACGGTCTGAGTGAGACCCAGTACTTC. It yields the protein CASSLGEQLDGLSETQYF.

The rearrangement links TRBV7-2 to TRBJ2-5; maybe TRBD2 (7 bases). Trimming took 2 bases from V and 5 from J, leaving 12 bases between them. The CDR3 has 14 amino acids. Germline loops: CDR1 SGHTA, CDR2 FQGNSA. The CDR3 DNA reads TGTGCCAGCAGCTTAAGCGGGACAAGGGAGACCCAGTACTTC. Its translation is CASSLSGTRETQYF.

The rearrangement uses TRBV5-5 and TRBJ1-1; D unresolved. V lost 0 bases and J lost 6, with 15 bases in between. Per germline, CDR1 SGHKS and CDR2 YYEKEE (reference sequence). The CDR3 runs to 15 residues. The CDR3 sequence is CASSLGKVSHPEAFF. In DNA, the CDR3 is TGTGCCAGCAGCTTGGGGAAGGTCTCTCACCCTGAAGCTTTCTTT.

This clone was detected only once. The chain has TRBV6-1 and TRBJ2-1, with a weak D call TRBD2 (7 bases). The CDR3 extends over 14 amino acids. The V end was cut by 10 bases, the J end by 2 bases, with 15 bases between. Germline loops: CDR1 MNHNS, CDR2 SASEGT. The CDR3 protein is CATQRGAPYNEQFF. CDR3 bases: TGTGCCACCCAACGGGGGGCACCCTACAATGAGCAGTTCTTC.